This entry concerns a single T cell receptor beta chain. A read error may produce the germline difference seen at one junction end. This entry belongs to a study of cytomegalovirus exposure and HLA in healthy donors. Study-wide context: An earlier analysis found fewer than 120 million unique TCR beta sequences from about 190 million T cells.

From germline, CDR1 is MDHEN and CDR2 SYDVKM. The CDR3 consists of 14 residues. There were likely unrecorded immune exposures, though donors were nominally healthy when sampled. 13 Jbeta primers and 60 Vbeta primers were used for the PCR. Measured with immunoSEQ multiplex PCR; TCRdb has only the in-frame clones, and not every one. The sample includes around 130,000 clones, 75% to 80% of them seen just once. J is TRBJ2-7 and V is TRBV28; D remains ambiguous. This TCR was sampled from a woman in her sixties or seventies in good health and CMV-seronegative. Sequenced input: PBMCs. The CDR3 nucleotides read TGTGCCAGCTTGACGCGCCATTTGAACTACGAGCAGTACTTT. Amino acid sequence: CASLTRHLNYEQYF.